The 31 T cell receptor beta chains below come from one sample, sequenced in a study of blood T cell repertoires in COVID-19. Measured with immunoSEQ multiplex PCR; TCRdb has only the in-frame clones, and not every one. The table records about 170,000 clones, approximately 92% of them present only once. The sample comprised peripheral blood. The receptors derive from a woman aged 45-65 years with acute or convalescent COVID-19.

This chain links TRBV30 with TRBJ1-2, with no clear D. The CDR3 extends over 17 amino acids. The V gene's germline CDR1 is GTSNPN and CDR2 SVGIG (reference sequence). Trimming pared 2 bases from V and 8 bases from J, leaving 27 bases between. The CDR3 DNA reads TGTGCCTGGAGTCCTCAGCCAACACACAGCGGGCGGGTAGGCTACACCTTC. Protein product: CAWSPQPTHSGRVGYTF.

The rearrangement links TRBV9 to TRBJ2-1; 10 nucleotides line up with TRBD2. The trim removed 2 bases at V and 0 bases at J, leaving 8 bases unmatched. Germline loops: CDR1 SGDLS, CDR2 YYNGEE. The CDR3 is 18 residues long. The CDR3 sequence: CASSVGLAGVISYNEQFF. CDR3 coding DNA: TGTGCCAGCAGCGTCGGGCTAGCGGGAGTAATCTCCTACAATGAGCAGTTCTTC.

The chain employs TRBV11-2 and TRBJ1-1; tentative D call: TRBD1 (5 bases). Germline V gene lookup returns CDR1 SGHAT and CDR2 FQNNGV. V lost 0 bases and J lost 4, with 9 bases in between. The CDR3 is 14 amino acids. DNA for the CDR3: TGTGCCAGCAGCTTAGAGGCAGGGCCCACTGAAGCTTTCTTT. Encoded protein: CASSLEAGPTEAFF.

This chain joins TRBV24-1 and TRBJ2-1; perhaps TRBD2 as D (5 bases). The CDR3 is made up of 13 amino acids. V was clipped by 4 bases and J by 9 bases, with 12 bases between them. The germline CDR1 and CDR2 sequences are KGHDR and SFDVKD. Here the CDR3 reads CATSEDSSSEQFF. For the CDR3, the DNA is TGTGCCACCAGTGAAGACTCTAGCTCTGAGCAGTTCTTC.

The chain is built from TRBV7-2 and TRBJ2-5, with D possibly being TRBD1 (6 bases). CDR3 length: 15 amino acids. Trimming stripped 2 bases from V and 1 base from J, with 11 bases between. The V gene's germline CDR1 is SGHTA and CDR2 FQGNSA. The CDR3 is CASSLSWGPQETQYF. Written as DNA, the CDR3 is TGTGCCAGCAGCTTATCCTGGGGGCCCCAAGAGACCCAGTACTTC. Based on the CDR3 plus reference TRBV7-2 and TRBJ2-5, the full variable domain is GAGVSQSPSNKVTEKGKDVELRCDPISGHTALYWYRQSLGQGLEFLIYFQGNSAPDKSGLPSDRFSAERTGGSVSTLTIQRTQQEDSAVYLCASSLSWGPQETQYFGPGTRLLVL.

This clone was counted a few times. The sample holds other DNA sequences that translate to the same CDR3. The gene calls are TRBV20-1 and TRBJ2-1; D not resolved. Deletions cut 0 bases from V and 8 bases from J, with 5 bases between. The CDR3 covers 11 residues. Germline CDR1 is DFQATT and CDR2 is SNEGSKA (reference sequence). CDR3 amino acids: CSARDPDEQFF. In nucleotides, the CDR3 is TGCAGTGCTAGAGATCCCGATGAGCAGTTCTTC.

The gene calls are TRBV2 and TRBJ1-5; no firm D call. Trimming took 7 bases from V and 0 from J, leaving 13 bases between them. This CDR3 contains 15 residues. CDR1 SNHLY and CDR2 FYNNEI come from the germline V gene. The CDR3 coding sequence is TGTGCCAGCACCCGCGCACTTAATAGCAATCAGCCCCAGCATTTT. It yields the protein CASTRALNSNQPQHF. Filled out from reference TRBV2 and TRBJ1-5, the complete variable domain reads EPEVTQTPSHQVTQMGQEVILRCVPISNHLYFYWYRQILGQKVEFLVSFYNNEISEKSEIFDDQFSVERPDGSNFTLKIRSTKLEDSAMYFCASTRALNSNQPQHFGDGTRLSIL.

The CDR3 bases are TGCGCCAGCAGCCGAGAAGAGGTGGCTACGCAGTATTTT. This gives the protein CASSREEVATQYF. This rearrangement joins TRBV4-3 to TRBJ2-3; no firm D call. Trimming removed 4 bases from V and 8 bases from J, with 13 bases in between. The length of the CDR3 is 13 residues. Germline CDR1 reads LGHNA; CDR2 reads YSLEER.

The V call is TRBV11-3, the J call TRBJ2-7, with D tentatively TRBD2 (6 bases). Germline V CDR1 and CDR2: SGHNT, YENEEA. This CDR3 contains 15 residues. With 5 bases removed from V and 4 bases from J, the gap between germline ends came to 18 bases. CDR3 nucleotides: TGTGCCAGCAGCAAAAGTGGGGTTGGAGGGTACGAGCAGTACTTC. Its protein product is CASSKSGVGGYEQYF.

The V and J genes are TRBV29-1 and TRBJ2-1; D remains ambiguous. CDR1 is SQVTM and CDR2 is ANQGSEA in the germline V gene. Trimming stripped 7 bases from V and 4 bases from J, with 8 bases between. This CDR3 contains 11 residues. This CDR3 reads CSAVLYNEQFF. Written as DNA, the CDR3 is TGCAGCGCTGTTTTATACAATGAGCAGTTCTTC.

The CDR3 DNA reads TGTGCCAGCAGCTTAGGGACAGGGAACACTGAAGCTTTCTTT. It is translated as CASSLGTGNTEAFF. The V call is TRBV3-1 (or the pseudogene TRBV3-2), the J call TRBJ1-1; 8 bases are a match to TRBD1. V was pared by 5 bases and J by 1 base, with 3 bases of the junction left unmatched. The CDR3 runs 14 residues. Germline V CDR1 and CDR2: LGHDT, YNNKEL (reference sequence).

The chain combines TRBV9 with TRBJ2-3; 8 bases match TRBD2. Germline V gene sequence: CDR1 SGDLS, CDR2 YYNGEE. J gave up 1 base and V 4 bases, and 8 bases lay outside the gene matches. This CDR3 comprises 16 residues. The CDR3 DNA is TGTGCCAGCAGCCCAGCACCGGGACTAGGCACAGATACGCAGTATTTT. Translated, it gives CASSPAPGLGTDTQYF.

The chain is built from TRBV29-1 and TRBJ1-6; 9 bases match TRBD1. CDR1 is SQVTM, CDR2 ANQGSEA, per germline. The CDR3 consists of 14 residues. J was trimmed by 6 bases and V by 5 bases; bases with no gene match: 5. As DNA, the CDR3 is TGCAGCGTTCAAGGGACAGGGCCTAATTCACCCCTCCACTTT. Encoded protein: CSVQGTGPNSPLHF.

V usage is TRBV6-5 and J usage is TRBJ1-1, with D unresolved. The CDR3 spans 16 residues. Trimming shortened V by 2 bases and J by 1 base, and 14 bases separated the two germline ends. Germline loops: CDR1 MNHEY, CDR2 SVGAGI. The CDR3 spells CASSYGLWAENTEAFF. The CDR3, as DNA: TGTGCCAGCAGTTACGGCCTCTGGGCCGAGAACACTGAAGCTTTCTTT.

This chain uses TRBV7-8 with TRBJ1-3; D perhaps matches TRBD1 (6 bases). The CDR3 is 15 residues long. The V gene lost 4 bases and the J gene lost 1 base, with 11 bases spanning the gap. CDR1 is SGHVS and CDR2 is FQNEAQ in the germline V gene. CDR3 sequence (DNA): TGTGCCAGCAGCTCCGATACAGGGTCTGGAAACACCATATATTTT. Translating gives CASSSDTGSGNTIYF. Looking up the rest from reference TRBV7-8 and TRBJ1-3 gives the full variable domain: GAGVSQSPRYKVAKRGQDVALRCDPISGHVSLFWYQQALGQGPEFLTYFQNEAQLDKSGLPSDRFFAERPEGSVSTLKIQRTQQEDSAVYLCASSSDTGSGNTIYFGEGSWLTVV.

Turning to this clone: The same CDR3 arises from other DNA sequences in this sample as well. The chain carries TRBV19 and TRBJ2-3; 11 nucleotides line up with TRBD2. Trimming removed 5 bases from V and 0 bases from J; junction bases left unmatched: 1. Looked up from germline, CDR1 is LNHDA and CDR2 is SQIVND (reference sequence). The CDR3 consists of 15 residues. The chain's CDR3 is CASSRLAGSTDTQYF. In DNA, the CDR3 is TGTGCCAGTAGTCGACTAGCGGGGAGCACAGATACGCAGTATTTT.

V usage is TRBV11-2 and J usage is TRBJ1-1; weak D call: TRBD1 (5 bases). CDR1 SGHAT and CDR2 FQNNGV come from the germline V gene. The CDR3 is 17 residues long. Trimming left V 6 bases short and J 0 bases short, with 20 bases between. The CDR3 DNA reads TGTGCCAGCAGTAGGTGGAGGGGACCGAACATGAACACTGAAGCTTTCTTT. Its translation is CASSRWRGPNMNTEAFF.

This chain uses TRBV7-2 with TRBJ1-2; TRBD1 agrees at 7 bases. This CDR3 region has 14 residues. The junction had 6 bases not matched to a gene; V was cut back by 1 base and J by 7 bases. Germline CDR1 reads SGHTA; CDR2 reads FQGNSA. DNA of the CDR3: TGTGCCAGCAGCTTAGTAGAGACAGGGCCTGGCTACACCTTC. Translated: CASSLVETGPGYTF.

This rearrangement joins TRBV4-3 to TRBJ2-7, with 13 nucleotides matching TRBD2. Per the germline V gene, CDR1 is LGHNA and CDR2 is YSLEER. With V trimmed by 2 bases and J by 6 bases, 4 bases remained unmatched. The CDR3 runs 15 residues. This CDR3 is CASSQQTSGRFEQYF. The CDR3 DNA is TGCGCCAGCAGCCAACAGACTAGCGGGAGGTTCGAGCAGTACTTC.

The chain is built from TRBV30 and TRBJ2-7; D remains unclear. The CDR3 spans 13 residues. The V gene's germline CDR1 is GTSNPN and CDR2 SVGIG (reference sequence). V lost 1 base and J 3 bases, leaving 10 bases between the germline ends. CDR3 DNA: TGTGCCTGGAGTGGTTACACGTACTACGAGCAGTACTTC. Its translation is CAWSGYTYYEQYF. Supplemented by reference TRBV30 and TRBJ2-7, the full variable domain reads SQTIHQWPATLVQPVGSPLSLECTVEGTSNPNLYWYRQAAGRGLQLLFYSVGIGQISSEVPQNLSASRPQDRQFILSSKKLLLSDSGFYLCAWSGYTYYEQYFGPGTRLTVT.

The chain is built from TRBV20-1 and TRBJ1-4; 8 nucleotides line up with TRBD1. Trimming took 5 bases from V and 14 from J; bases not matched to a gene: 7. The CDR3 is made up of 11 amino acids. CDR1 DFQATT and CDR2 SNEGSKA come from the germline V gene (reference sequence). CDR3 DNA sequence: TGCAGTGCTGGGGGGGACAGGCCTCTGTTTTTT. Translated: CSAGGDRPLFF.

V is TRBV5-6 and J is TRBJ2-3, with 7 bases that match TRBD1. V trimming: 1 base; J trimming: 2 bases; junction bases outside the gene matches: 10. Germline CDR1 SGHDT, CDR2 YYEEEE. This CDR3 region has 17 residues. This chain's CDR3 is CASSLYRDRFFTDTQYF. CDR3 nucleotide sequence: TGTGCCAGCAGCTTGTATCGGGACAGATTTTTCACAGATACGCAGTATTTT.

This rearrangement joins TRBV28 to TRBJ2-7; no reliable D call. Germline CDR1 and CDR2: MDHEN and SYDVKM. This CDR3 spans 12 amino acids. Trimming pared 6 bases from V and 2 bases from J, leaving 8 bases between. The CDR3 sequence: CASSYGPYEQYF. The CDR3 DNA reads as TGTGCCAGCAGCTATGGGCCCTACGAGCAGTACTTC.

About this clone: The junction differs from germline at one of its ends, possibly a read error. This CDR3 is CASSHELAGALTYTQYF. The CDR3 DNA sequence: TGTGCCAGCAGCCACGAACTAGCGGGGGCGCTCACATATACGCAGTATTTT. J is TRBJ2-3 and V is TRBV14, with TRBD2 identical over 11 bases. The CDR3 has 17 residues. CDR1 and CDR2 from the germline V gene are SGHDN and FVKESK.

The chain employs TRBV5-4 and TRBJ1-2; 7 nucleotides agree with TRBD1. With 0 bases clipped from V and 7 bases from J, the junction kept 9 bases outside the gene matches. Germline values: CDR1 SGHNT, CDR2 YYREEE (reference sequence). This CDR3 is 15 amino acids long. In DNA form, the CDR3 reads TGTGCCAGCAGCTTGGATCAGACAGGGATAAGTGGCTACACCTTC. Encoded protein: CASSLDQTGISGYTF.

V is TRBV7-9 and J is TRBJ2-7; the D is unclear. The CDR3 runs to 13 residues. CDR1 and CDR2 (germline): SEHNR, FQNEAQ (reference sequence). Trimming stripped 1 base from V and 5 bases from J, with 9 bases between. For the CDR3, the DNA is TGTGCCAGCAGCTTAGACGCAACTAACGAGCAGTACTTC. It codes for CASSLDATNEQYF. The full variable domain, its missing parts supplied by reference TRBV7-9 and TRBJ2-7, is DTGVSQNPRHKITKRGQNVTFRCDPISEHNRLYWYRQTLGQGPEFLTYFQNEAQLEKSRLLSDRFSAERPKGSFSTLEIQRTEQGDSAMYLCASSLDATNEQYFGPGTRLTVT.

This chain connects TRBV6-5 to TRBJ2-1; the match to TRBD2 covers 8 bases. Germline CDR1 MNHEY, CDR2 SVGAGI. The CDR3 consists of 15 residues. V lost 6 bases to trimming and J lost 7 bases; unmatched junction nucleotides: 11. The CDR3 DNA is TGTGCCAGCAGCCCCGGGAGCGGGAGTAAGAATGAGCAGTTCTTC. Amino acid sequence: CASSPGSGSKNEQFF.

The V call is TRBV19, the J call TRBJ2-1; D may be TRBD1 (6 bases). V lost 3 bases and J 7 bases, leaving 19 bases between the germline ends. This CDR3 spans 16 amino acids. Germline V gives CDR1 LNHDA, CDR2 SQIVND (reference sequence). The CDR3 region has the DNA TGTGCCAGTAGTATTGGGGGCTTAGGGGGACGAAATGAGCAGTTCTTC. It encodes CASSIGGLGGRNEQFF.

The chain has TRBV19 and TRBJ1-1; tentatively, D is TRBD1 (6 bases). The ends were cut back, 6 bases at V and 0 bases at J, with 14 bases in the middle. Germline-derived CDR1 and CDR2 are LNHDA and SQIVND (reference sequence). The CDR3 is 15 residues long. The CDR3 nucleotides are TGTGCCAGTAGCCTAACCGGGGGGCTGAACACTGAAGCTTTCTTT. It translates to CASSLTGGLNTEAFF.

V usage is TRBV25-1 and J usage is TRBJ2-3; 8 positions agree with TRBD2. CDR3 size: 14 residues. Germline-derived CDR1 and CDR2 are MGHDK and SYGVNS. The V gene end was trimmed by 3 bases and the J gene end by 4 bases; junction bases not matched to a gene: 3. CDR3 residues: CASSEGAGADTQYF. The CDR3 DNA follows: TGTGCCAGCAGTGAGGGAGCGGGGGCAGATACGCAGTATTTT.

V and J are TRBV5-4 and TRBJ2-7, with D perhaps matching TRBD1 (5 bases). The CDR3 runs 13 residues. Germline V gene sequence: CDR1 SGHNT, CDR2 YYREEE (reference sequence). The ends were cut back, 4 bases at V and 2 bases at J, with 10 bases in the middle. In DNA, the CDR3 is TGTGCCAGCAGCAGACAGAATGCCTACGAGCAGTACTTC. Translated: CASSRQNAYEQYF.